This TCR beta chain was obtained from a study of CD8+ T cells in alopecia areata. Across the whole study: Treated individuals took tofacitinib by mouth, 5 to 10 mg twice daily. Dosing with tofacitinib proceeded for 6 to 18 months, followed by 6 months off drug. Whole-study results and caveats: The treated group had a single nonresponder, limiting CD8+ expansion-response conclusions. Against the mouse data, patients shared TCRs less clearly, possibly for HLA reasons.

On this clone: What it binds is not known.

Described treatment: oral pan-JAK inhibitor, 5-10 mg twice daily. The CDR3 contains 16 residues. With 1 base clipped from V and 2 bases from J, the junction kept 6 bases outside the gene matches. Germline V gene sequence: CDR1 SGHRS, CDR2 YFSETQ. RNA was isolated and reverse transcribed to cDNA, the sequencing template. TCRdb's table, derived via immunoSEQ multiplex PCR, lists solely in-frame clones and lacks some. The table lists 75,000 to 100,000 clones, around 70% of them singletons, with 17% in the top ten. This clonotype was obtained from a human donor with alopecia areata. The chain recombines TRBV5-1 with TRBJ1-1; TRBD1 agrees at 9 bases. The sequencing here drew on CD8+ T cells sorted from blood, taken around week 44, from a patient treated with tofacitinib. As DNA, the CDR3 is TGCGCCAGCAGCTTGTCCGGACAGGGGTCCAACACTGAAGCTTTCTTT. Residues: CASSLSGQGSNTEAFF.